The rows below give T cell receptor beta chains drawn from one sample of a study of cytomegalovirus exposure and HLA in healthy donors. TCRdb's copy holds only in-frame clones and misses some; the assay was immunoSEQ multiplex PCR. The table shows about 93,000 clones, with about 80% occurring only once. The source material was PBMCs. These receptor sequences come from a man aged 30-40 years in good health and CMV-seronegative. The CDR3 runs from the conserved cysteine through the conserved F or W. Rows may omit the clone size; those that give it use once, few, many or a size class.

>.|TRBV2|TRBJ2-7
CASRARQVYEQYF
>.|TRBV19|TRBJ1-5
CASSMGRDQPQHF
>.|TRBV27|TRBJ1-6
CASSFNRVFGNSPLHF
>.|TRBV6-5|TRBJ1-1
CASSDGQALRRAFF
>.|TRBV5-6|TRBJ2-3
CASSRSGTSGRAGDTQYF
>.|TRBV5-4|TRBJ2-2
CASSLSQGRTGELFF
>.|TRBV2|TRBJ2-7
CASSPRGDLRYEQYF
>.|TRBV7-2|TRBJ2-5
CASSKGQHQETQYF
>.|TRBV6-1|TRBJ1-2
CASILTGVNGYTF
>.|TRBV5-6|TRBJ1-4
CASSLTGATNEKLFF
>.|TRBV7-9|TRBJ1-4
CASSPPGLNEKLFF
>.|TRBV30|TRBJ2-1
CAWTPPGLAVYNEQFF
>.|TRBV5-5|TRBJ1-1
CASSLYQVYSTEAFF
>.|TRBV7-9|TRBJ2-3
CASSILPGLAGGSDTQYF
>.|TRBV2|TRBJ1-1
CASAANQNTEAFF
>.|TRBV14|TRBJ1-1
CASSQDLGGWTEAFF
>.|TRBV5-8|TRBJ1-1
CASSLGATNTEAFF
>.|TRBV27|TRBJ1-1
CASRTATGGGYTEAFF
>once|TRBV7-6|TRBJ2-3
CASSLEFPSGGSTDTQYF
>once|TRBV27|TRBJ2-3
CASSLSGTRYTDTQYF
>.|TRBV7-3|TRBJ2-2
CASITRLAGNTGELFF
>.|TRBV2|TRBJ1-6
CASRWTPNSPLHF
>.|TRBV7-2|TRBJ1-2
CASSFPGIGYTF
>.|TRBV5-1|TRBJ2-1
CASSVGQYNEQFF
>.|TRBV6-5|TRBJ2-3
CASSLPGSDTQYF
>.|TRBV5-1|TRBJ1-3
CASSPGTGGNTIYF
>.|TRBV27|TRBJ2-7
CASSLGGKAYEQYF
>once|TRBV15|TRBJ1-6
CATSRDSGSGSPLHF
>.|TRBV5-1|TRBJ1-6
CASSLEAGRGLGFSSPLHF
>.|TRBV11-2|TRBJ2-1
CASSLGGPLVRWDNEQFF
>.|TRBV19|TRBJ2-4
CASSVGQLLAKNIQYF
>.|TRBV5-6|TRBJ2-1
CASRFPGLAVDNNEQFF
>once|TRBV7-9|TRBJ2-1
CASRFTGGVSYNEQFF
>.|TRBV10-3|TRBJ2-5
CAIRGLAGGEETQYF
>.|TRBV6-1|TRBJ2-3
CASILRQGPDTQYF
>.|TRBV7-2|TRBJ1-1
CASSLVEAGTEAFF
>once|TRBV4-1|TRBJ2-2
CASSQSFSGANTGELFF
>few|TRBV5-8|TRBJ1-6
CASSLAGGPIYNSPLHF
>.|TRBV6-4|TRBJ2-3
CASSDTGWGGTDTQYF
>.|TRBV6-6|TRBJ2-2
CASSSSGTGGPELFF
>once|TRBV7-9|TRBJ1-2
CASSSGTAYGYTF
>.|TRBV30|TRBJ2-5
CAWSPPGGSVGETQYF
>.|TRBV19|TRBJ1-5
CASSSLGISNQPQHF
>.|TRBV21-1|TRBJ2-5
CASTLLSGGETQYF
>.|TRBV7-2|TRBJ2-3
CASSGQGATDTQYF
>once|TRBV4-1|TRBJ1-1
CASSQDFGGGTEASF
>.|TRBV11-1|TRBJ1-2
CASSRGQRANYGYTF
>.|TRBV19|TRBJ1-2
CASSIMGTGGHGYTF
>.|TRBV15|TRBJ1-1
CATSRVADTEAFF
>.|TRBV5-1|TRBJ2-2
CASRPGTSGTGTRELFF
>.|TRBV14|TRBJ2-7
CASRIIRDRGSYEQYF